This T cell receptor (beta chain) was retrieved from a study of T cell changes during pregnancy in multiple sclerosis (dated by TCRdb to about 2019). In terms of the full investigation: The study examined how the T cell repertoire changed over the course of pregnancy in women with multiple sclerosis.

CDR1 and CDR2 are drawn from the germline V gene: SGHNT, YENEEA. The CDR3 spans 12 residues, from the cysteine through the phenylalanine. CDR3 DNA is the only sequence kept; it has 36 bases, read in frame from the first base. After removal of 5 bases from V and 6 bases from J, the junction retains 4 bases not matched to a gene. Concerning this clone itself: Its antigen remains undetermined. Base qualities are not provided; no much larger clone lies one nucleotide away.

The receptor library was made with the immunoSEQ multiplex PCR assay. The table comes from immuneACCESS by way of TCRdb, which keeps in-frame sequences with V and J called. Part of the clones is missing from these tables; in studies checked, under half for an unresolved V gene and the rest for unknown reasons. The table for this sample lists approximately 51,000 clones; 93% of them were counted only once. The ten top clones hold around 1.9% of the sample. The receptor's source is a female donor with multiple sclerosis, enrolled in a pregnancy study. The source was peripheral blood, collected in the second trimester of pregnancy. The rearranged segments are TRBV11-3 and TRBJ2-7; a stretch of 7 junction bases matches TRBD1. The DNA sequence follows: TGTGCCAGCAGCGGACAGGCGGTCGAGCAGTACTTC. Its coded protein is CASSGQAVEQYF.